The following is a TCR beta chain sequence with its context. Germline trimming cut 3 bases from V and 2 bases from J; bases unmatched to any gene: 2. The CDR3 contains 14 residues. CDR1 and CDR2 (germline): SGDLS, YYNGEE. For repertoire sequencing, the TCR beta CDR3 regions were amplified from RNA transcripts. HTBI-primed first-round RT-PCR preceded second-round multiplex PCR. Via MiXCR, TCRdb re-called the multiplex PCR reads, giving one row per CDR3 protein. The sample consists of 200,000 to 250,000 distinct CDR3 sequences, about 46% of them appearing once. The data are from a study of Graves' ophthalmopathy and Graves' hyperthyroidism.

The specimen sequenced was peripheral blood. The chain carries TRBV9 and TRBJ1-2, with TRBD1 matching 9 bases. The origin of this receptor is an adult man with Graves' ophthalmopathy. CDR3 in amino acids: CASSADRGNYGYTF. As DNA, the CDR3 is TGTGCCAGCAGCGCGGACAGGGGAAACTATGGCTACACCTTC.